One and the same sample provided the 30 T cell receptor beta chains below, sequenced in a study of post-analysis software for immune sequencing data. Findings and caveats of the study: Patients used about 5 TRBV segments, including TRBV5-6, TRBV5-1 and TRBV20-1, more often than controls.

The TCR beta cDNA libraries carried unique molecular identifiers. MiXCR, applied by TCRdb to the PCR reads, yields one record per CDR3 protein. The table has 700,000 to 900,000 distinct CDR3 sequences, about half seen once. The antigens these receptors bind are not known. Sequenced: blood. These receptor sequences come from a girl aged 10 to 17 with multiple sclerosis.

This clonotype was seen a few times. The V and J genes are TRBV7-2 and TRBJ2-7, with 8 nucleotides matching TRBD2. The CDR3 runs to 15 residues. V shed 1 base, J shed 2 bases, and the junction held 4 bases outside the gene matches. The germline V gene has CDR1 SGHTA and CDR2 FQGNSA. In DNA, the CDR3 is TGTGCCAGCAGCTTAGATTCGCGGGGGGCCTACGAGCAGTACTTC. Translating it yields CASSLDSRGAYEQYF.

The chain employs TRBV13 and TRBJ2-5; 13 bases map to TRBD2. The trim removed 10 bases at V and 3 bases at J, leaving 8 bases unmatched. Germline CDR1 and CDR2: PRHDT and FYEKMQ (reference sequence). CDR3 length equals 15 residues. The CDR3 DNA sequence: TGTGCCAACAGTCGACTAGCGGGAGGAGAAGAGACCCAGTACTTC. It specifies CANSRLAGGEETQYF.

Concerning this clonotype: The junction shows a germline mismatch at one end, possibly a read error. V gene TRBV6-1 combines with J gene TRBJ2-3, with D possibly TRBD2 on 5 matching bases. The germline gives CDR1 MNHNS, CDR2 SASEGT. This CDR3 is built from 13 residues. The CDR3, as DNA: TGTGCCGGCAGTGAGGGCAGGACAGATACGCAGTATTTT. This codes for CAGSEGRTDTQYF.

This clonotype was detected once. The junction and the germline gene differ at one end; a read error may be behind it. This chain links TRBV5-1 with TRBJ2-3; 9 bases fit TRBD2. Germline V gene data show CDR1 as SGHRS and CDR2 as YFSETQ. This CDR3 region has 17 residues. The CDR3 nucleotides are TGCGCCAGCAGCTTGGCCCGCGGCGGGAGGGCGAAAGATGAGCAGTTCTTT. Its protein product is CASSLARGGRAKDEQFF.

The rearrangement joins TRBV11-2 to TRBJ2-1, with D possibly matching TRBD2 (6 bases). Germline CDR1 SGHAT, CDR2 FQNNGV. The CDR3 is 15 residues long. Deletions cut 1 base from V and 8 bases from J, with 15 bases between. CDR3 sequence: CASSLGGSTSHEQFF. CDR3 coding DNA: TGTGCCAGCAGCTTAGGGGGCAGTACTAGCCATGAGCAGTTCTTC.

V is TRBV27 and J is TRBJ2-1, with TRBD2 matching over 9 bases. This CDR3 contains 16 residues. The trim removed 5 bases at V and 4 bases at J, leaving 9 bases unmatched. Germline loops: CDR1 MNHEY, CDR2 SMNVEV (reference sequence). The CDR3 bases are TGTGCCAGCAGTATCTCGACTAGCGGATGGTACAATGAGCAGTTCTTC. Its protein product is CASSISTSGWYNEQFF.

This clonotype was detected a few times. The chain joins TRBV7-9 to TRBJ2-7; a weak D match, TRBD2 (6 bases). The CDR3 is 18 residues long. CDR1 SEHNR and CDR2 FQNEAQ come from the germline V gene (reference sequence). V was shortened by 5 bases and J by 2 bases, with 25 bases between the two germline ends. Here the CDR3 DNA reads TGTGCCAGCAGCACATATAGGGGCCCTAGCGTCGTCGCCTACGAGCAGTACTTC. As protein: CASSTYRGPSVVAYEQYF.

The DNA of the CDR3 is TGCAGTGCTAGAGTGGCTAGCGGGGTAAAAGAGACCCAGTACTTC. Translating it yields CSARVASGVKETQYF. V and J are TRBV20-1 and TRBJ2-5, with 9 positions matching TRBD2. V was clipped by 1 base and J by 3 bases; unmatched bases: 6. The CDR3 totals 15 residues. Germline values: CDR1 DFQATT, CDR2 SNEGSKA (reference sequence).

The V gene is TRBV12-3 or TRBV12-4, the J gene TRBJ2-4; D possibly uses TRBD1 or TRBD2 (5 bases each). V shed 3 bases and J shed 0 bases, with 15 bases lying between them. The length of the CDR3 is 17 residues. CDR3 sequence reads: CASSLGDVGLAKNIQYF. CDR3 coding DNA: TGTGCCAGCAGTTTGGGGGACGTCGGGTTAGCCAAAAACATTCAGTACTTC.

In this sample, this clonotype turned up a few times. The chain has TRBV6-5 and TRBJ2-7, with a tentative D call TRBD1 (6 bases). This CDR3 contains 12 residues. V was cut by 6 bases and J by 6 bases, with 12 bases left in between. CDR1 is MNHEY, CDR2 SVGAGI, per germline. For the CDR3, the DNA is TGTGCCAGCAGCACAGGGAAAGGCGAGCAGTACTTC. Protein sequence: CASSTGKGEQYF.

This clonotype was seen a few times. The V and J genes are TRBV20-1 and TRBJ2-5, with no clear D. This CDR3 contains 14 residues. CDR1 and CDR2 from the germline V gene are DFQATT and SNEGSKA (reference sequence). V lost 3 bases and J 1 base, leaving 12 bases between the germline ends. The chain's CDR3 is CSASPLVRQETQYF. CDR3 in DNA: TGCAGTGCTAGCCCGCTAGTCCGCCAAGAGACCCAGTACTTC.

This clonotype occurred a few times. This chain joins TRBV5-1 and TRBJ2-6; 7 positions match TRBD2. Germline values: CDR1 SGHRS, CDR2 YFSETQ. Trimming at V came to 0 bases and at J to 1 base, leaving 1 base not matched to a gene. The CDR3 length is 16 residues. This chain's CDR3 is CASSLGGGSGANVLTF. CDR3 DNA sequence: TGCGCCAGCAGCTTGGGGGGGGGATCTGGGGCCAACGTCCTGACTTTC.

The genes are TRBV27 and TRBJ2-7; a weak D match, TRBD1 (6 bases). The CDR3 is 16 amino acids. V was pared by 0 bases and J by 2 bases, with 14 bases between. Germline CDR1 reads MNHEY; CDR2 reads SMNVEV (reference sequence). The CDR3 reads CASSLSSGVLTYEQYF. The DNA for the CDR3 is TGTGCCAGCAGTTTATCCTCAGGGGTATTGACCTACGAGCAGTACTTC.

The chain has TRBV12-5 and TRBJ1-1, with 8 bases lining up with TRBD1. J gave up 3 bases and V 5 bases, and 8 bases lay outside the gene matches. The CDR3 covers 15 residues. Per the germline V gene, CDR1 is LGHNT and CDR2 is FRNRAP. The CDR3 DNA is TGTGCTAGTGGTACCGGACAGGGAGGGGACACTGAAGCTTTCTTT. It translates to CASGTGQGGDTEAFF.

In this sample, this clonotype turned up a few times. The CDR3 DNA is TGTGCCAGCAGCTTAGCACGGCGGAACCGAGACGATACGCAGTATTTT. It specifies CASSLARRNRDDTQYF. V gene TRBV7-2 combines with J gene TRBJ2-3; unclear D gene. V lost 0 bases, J lost 6 bases, and 16 bases lay in between. Germline lookup yields CDR1 SGHTA and CDR2 FQGNSA. The length of the CDR3 is 16 residues.

This clonotype was seen a handful of times. The rearrangement links TRBV4-3 to TRBJ2-7; D is unresolved. Germline V gives CDR1 LGHNA, CDR2 YSLEER. The V and J ends lost 0 bases and 5 bases respectively, with 11 bases between them. The CDR3 spans 14 residues. The CDR3: CASSQDQARDEQYF. The CDR3 DNA reads as TGCGCCAGCAGCCAAGATCAGGCCAGAGACGAGCAGTACTTC.

This clonotype was picked up one time. The chain uses TRBV4-3 and TRBJ2-1; 12 bases fit TRBD2. This CDR3 comprises 17 residues. The germline V gene encodes CDR1 LGHNA and CDR2 YSLEER. Trimming took 0 bases from V and 5 from J; bases not matched to a gene: 5. CDR3 bases: TGCGCCAGCAGCCAAGATTTACGACTAGCGGGAGACAATGAGCAGTTCTTC. It codes for CASSQDLRLAGDNEQFF.

The chain links TRBV20-1 to TRBJ2-5; D uncertain. The germline V gene has CDR1 DFQATT and CDR2 SNEGSKA (reference sequence). V was trimmed by 5 bases and J by 1 base, leaving 14 bases between them. This CDR3 has 14 amino acids. The CDR3 sequence is CSASLAQIQETQYF. CDR3 bases: TGCAGTGCTTCCCTCGCACAGATCCAAGAGACCCAGTACTTC.

The chain employs TRBV10-3 and TRBJ2-7, with TRBD1 identical over 12 bases. Germline CDR1 reads ENHRY; CDR2 reads SYGVKD. There are 14 residues in the CDR3. V was clipped by 6 bases and J by 3 bases; unmatched bases: 3. The CDR3 protein is CAIRGQGAYYEQYF. CDR3 coding DNA: TGTGCCATCAGGGGACAGGGGGCTTACTACGAGCAGTACTTC.

The chain employs TRBV27 and TRBJ1-4, with no clear D. Per germline, CDR1 MNHEY and CDR2 SMNVEV (reference sequence). V lost 3 bases and J 5 bases, leaving 19 bases between the germline ends. This CDR3 comprises 17 residues. CDR3 residues: CASSFGPLRQKNEKLFF. The CDR3, as DNA: TGTGCCAGCAGTTTTGGCCCTCTCAGACAAAAAAATGAAAAACTGTTTTTT.

The CDR3 nucleotides read TGTGCCAGCAGCTTAGCACTGGGTATTTACAATGAGCAGTTCTTC. The encoded protein is CASSLALGIYNEQFF. The rearrangement uses TRBV7-2 and TRBJ2-1; no clear D. CDR1 and CDR2 (germline): SGHTA, FQGNSA. CDR3 size: 15 residues. Trimming took 0 bases from V and 4 from J, leaving 10 bases between them.

This clonotype turned up a few times. The gene calls are TRBV7-9 and TRBJ2-7, with 9 positions matching TRBD2. CDR1 and CDR2 (germline): SEHNR, FQNEAQ (reference sequence). V lost 5 bases and J lost 0; bases outside the gene matches: 5. This CDR3 contains 15 residues. CDR3 sequence: CASSTLSGSSYEQYF. CDR3 coding DNA: TGTGCCAGCAGCACCCTTAGCGGGAGCTCCTACGAGCAGTACTTC.

V and J are TRBV6-6 and TRBJ2-7; D may correspond to TRBD1 or TRBD2 (5 bases each). CDR1 is MNHNY, CDR2 SVGAGI, per germline (reference sequence). Trimming left V 5 bases short and J 5 bases short, with 19 bases between. The CDR3 loop spans 15 amino acids. CDR3 DNA: TGTGCCAGCAGTCCCCCCGGGACGCAGGCCAACGAGCAGTACTTC. Its translation: CASSPPGTQANEQYF.

There are a few counts of this clonotype. The rearrangement joins TRBV4-3 to TRBJ2-4, with 7 positions matching TRBD1. The J call may be mistaken, given a closer DNA end match to TRBJ2-5. CDR1 LGHNA and CDR2 YSLEER come from the germline V gene. The CDR3 sequence is 15 residues long. CDR3 DNA: TGCGCCAGCAGCCACTCAGGGGGAGAAAAAGAGACCCAGTACTTC. Its protein product is CASSHSGGEKETQYF.

The chain couples TRBV12-3 or TRBV12-4 to TRBJ2-7, with 13 nucleotides matching TRBD2. This CDR3 comprises 15 residues. V gave up 6 bases and J gave up 2 bases; unmatched junction bases: 4. The CDR3 is CASREGLAGTYEQYF. The CDR3 coding sequence is TGTGCCAGCAGGGAGGGACTAGCGGGAACCTACGAGCAGTACTTC.

This clonotype has only a few counts. J is TRBJ2-7 and V is TRBV6-5; 10 bases match TRBD2. The CDR3 is made up of 18 amino acids. With 2 bases clipped from V and 4 bases from J, the junction kept 14 bases outside the gene matches. The germline gives CDR1 MNHEY, CDR2 SVGAGI. CDR3 in amino acids: CASSYSSPIAGGGYEQYF. The CDR3 nucleotides are TGTGCCAGCAGTTACAGCTCCCCTATAGCGGGAGGAGGATACGAGCAGTACTTC.

Only a few counts were recorded for this clonotype. The chain couples TRBV4-2 to TRBJ2-1; 9 nucleotides match TRBD2. The CDR3 runs 17 residues. V dropped 1 base and J dropped 4; count of bases not matched to a gene: 8. Germline lookup yields CDR1 LGHNA and CDR2 YNFKEQ. The CDR3 region has the DNA TGTGCCAGCAGCCAAGTTGTAGCGGGAGCTGGGTACAATGAGCAGTTCTTC. This sequence encodes CASSQVVAGAGYNEQFF.

This clonotype showed up just a few times. The chain links TRBV10-3 to TRBJ2-1; 8 bases line up with TRBD1. CDR1 and CDR2 (germline): ENHRY, SYGVKD. CDR3 length equals 17 residues. J lost 6 bases, V lost 0 bases, and 10 bases had no gene match. The DNA for the CDR3 is TGTGCCATCAGTGAGTCCCCGACAGGGGCCGGCGGCAATGAGCAGTTCTTC. Its protein is CAISESPTGAGGNEQFF.

The CDR3 here is CASSVDPAGGLTDTQYF. DNA for the CDR3: TGTGCCAGCAGCGTAGATCCAGCGGGAGGCCTCACGGATACGCAGTATTTT. The rearrangement uses TRBV9 and TRBJ2-3, with TRBD2 matching 9 bases. Germline V gene sequence: CDR1 SGDLS, CDR2 YYNGEE. CDR3 length equals 17 residues. J lost 6 bases, V lost 0 bases, and 11 bases had no gene match.

This clonotype was seen more than once but under ten times. The chain recombines TRBV6-1 with TRBJ1-5; D gene unclear. The CDR3 extends over 12 amino acids. V was cut by 5 bases and J by 8 bases, with 10 bases left in between. Per the germline V gene, CDR1 is MNHNS and CDR2 is SASEGT. The CDR3 region is CASSKAPEPQHF. CDR3 nucleotides: TGTGCCAGCAGTAAGGCTCCCGAGCCCCAGCATTTT.